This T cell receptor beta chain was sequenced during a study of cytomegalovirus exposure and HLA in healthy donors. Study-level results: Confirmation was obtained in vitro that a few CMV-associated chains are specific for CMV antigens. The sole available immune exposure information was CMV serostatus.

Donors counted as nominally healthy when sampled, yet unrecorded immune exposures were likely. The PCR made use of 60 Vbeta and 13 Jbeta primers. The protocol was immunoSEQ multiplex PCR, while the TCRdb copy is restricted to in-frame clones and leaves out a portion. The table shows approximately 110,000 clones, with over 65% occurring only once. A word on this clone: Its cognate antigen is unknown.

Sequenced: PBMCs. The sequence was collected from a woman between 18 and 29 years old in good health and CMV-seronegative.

CDR3 nucleotides: TGCGCCAGCAGCTTACAGGGGCCACCCACAGATACGCAGTATTTT. Encoded protein: CASSLQGPPTDTQYF. The chain uses TRBV5-1 and TRBJ2-3; 7 bases fit TRBD1. V lost 2 bases and J lost 2; bases outside the gene matches: 5. The V gene's germline CDR1 is SGHRS and CDR2 YFSETQ. This CDR3 is built from 15 residues.